The source of this TCR beta chain is a study of cytomegalovirus exposure and HLA in healthy donors. Study-level background: Around 200 million T cells yielded 120 million or so unique TCR beta sequences, as an earlier analysis found.

This PCR relied on a set of 60 Vbeta primers and 13 Jbeta primers. Clones were read by immunoSEQ multiplex PCR, and TCRdb kept only the in-frame ones, dropping some. Of hundreds of thousands of clones in the sample, approximately 82% were seen once. A word on this clone: Its antigen is unidentified.

Germline V CDR1 and CDR2: WSHSY, SAAADI. The CDR3 loop spans 17 amino acids. V trimming: 0 bases; J trimming: 1 base; junction bases outside the gene matches: 9. General study points: Reportedly, cytomegalovirus status was diagnosed with high sensitivity and specificity. DRB1 showed the most TCR associations and HLA-C the fewest in a later analysis, as rates varied by HLA locus.

Source material: PBMCs. This chain uses TRBV10-2 with TRBJ2-7; 7 bases map to TRBD2. The TCR comes from a male donor in good health and CMV-seronegative. The CDR3 region is CASSESNTGGFSYEQYF. The CDR3, as DNA: TGCGCCAGCAGTGAGTCTAATACGGGAGGCTTTTCCTACGAGCAGTACTTC.